This is a list of T cell receptor beta chains from one sample in a study of T cells after yellow fever vaccination. Each CDR3 protein gets one entry after TCRdb re-called the 5' RACE reads with MiXCR. The sample comprises over 150,000 distinct CDR3 sequences, 6% to 7.5% of which are singletons, and roughly 2.5% rests with the top ten. The material sequenced was CD4+ T cells sorted from PBMCs, taken 4 to 6 days after the first yellow fever vaccination. The receptors come from a man younger than 35 who received the YFV17D yellow fever vaccine. Both conserved end residues are part of each CDR3.

length | V | CDR3
13 | TRBV6-6 | CASGYSYNSPLHF
15 | TRBV7-2 | CASSHGTVDKNIQYF
15 | TRBV7-6 | CASSLDGGGTYEQYF
17 | TRBV24-1 | CATSDLPGSRPNQPQHF
16 | TRBV6-1 | CASSEVPPSWGQVAFF
13 | TRBV20-1 | CSARGGDGNTIYF
12 | TRBV10-3 | CAISESTTKQFF
15 | TRBV6-2/TRBV6-3 | CASNVGPGPLGGYTF
15 | TRBV20-1 | CSASRSQRRSYEQYF
15 | TRBV20-1 | CSARDRLLDTDTQYF
15 | TRBV19 | CASSPFPGGEQPQHF
12 | TRBV5-1 | CASSTDNYGYTF
15 | TRBV5-1 | CASSLAGPGVDTQYF
13 | TRBV24-1 | CAIEDRFNTEAFF
15 | TRBV7-8 | CASSLDLATGNIQYF
13 | TRBV7-9 | CASSLVTNTEAFF
18 | TRBV27 | CASTYFTGTFGGTGELFF
13 | TRBV3-1 | CASSQDTFGEKYF
16 | TRBV7-3 | CASSLSPKGGPDTQYF
12 | TRBV24-1 | CATSENTDTQYF
14 | TRBV7-2 | CASSFMTGNYGYTF
15 | TRBV24-1 | CATSDFGQGTDTQYF
16 | TRBV19 | CASRPRTTLSLYGYTF
14 | TRBV7-2 | CASSRDVSVEKLFF
15 | TRBV5-6 | CASSLVETSQETQYF
15 | TRBV5-4 | CASSHSGGRTDTQYF
14 | TRBV5-1 | CASSFRDTQSEQFF
13 | TRBV24-1 | CATSGLAGTEQFF
18 | TRBV25-1 | CASSELSHTGSGANVLTF
13 | TRBV7-9 | CASSSATGNTIYF
15 | TRBV18 | CASSPVGQGTDTQYF
15 | TRBV21-1 | CASSNLYRGKTEAFF
15 | TRBV6-1 | CASSLAGDPTDTQYF
15 | TRBV7-2 | CASSFTSGVTGELFF
13 | TRBV6-2/TRBV6-3 | CASVGQGAEKLFF